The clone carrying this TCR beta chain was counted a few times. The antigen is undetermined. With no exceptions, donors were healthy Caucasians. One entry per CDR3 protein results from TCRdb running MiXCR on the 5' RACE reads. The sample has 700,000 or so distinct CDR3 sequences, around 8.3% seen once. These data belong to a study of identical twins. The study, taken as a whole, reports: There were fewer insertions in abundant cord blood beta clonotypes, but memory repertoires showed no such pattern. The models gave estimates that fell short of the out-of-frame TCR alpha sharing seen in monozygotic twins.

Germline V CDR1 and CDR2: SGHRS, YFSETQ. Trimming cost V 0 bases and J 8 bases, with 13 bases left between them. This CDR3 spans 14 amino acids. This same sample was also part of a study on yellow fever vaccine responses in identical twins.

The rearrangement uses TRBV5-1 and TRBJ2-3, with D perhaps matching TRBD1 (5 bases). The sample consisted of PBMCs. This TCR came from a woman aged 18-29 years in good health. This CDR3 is CASSLEGVHATQYF. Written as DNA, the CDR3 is TGCGCCAGCAGCTTGGAAGGGGTGCATGCTACGCAGTATTTT.